These 5 T cell receptor beta chains were all obtained from the same sample, sequenced in a study of blood T cell repertoires in COVID-19. Libraries were prepared by immunoSEQ multiplex PCR; TCRdb keeps only in-frame clonotypes and omits some of them. The table has about 140,000 clones, less than 80% seen once. Sequences were obtained from peripheral blood. The receptors stem from a man aged 60 to 69 with acute or convalescent COVID-19.

J is TRBJ2-3 and V is TRBV7-3, with 15 bases fitting TRBD2. Germline V gives CDR1 SGHTA, CDR2 FQGTGA. The CDR3 sequence is 19 residues long. Trimming removed 5 bases from V and 0 bases from J; junction bases left unmatched: 9. The CDR3 region has the DNA TGTGCCAGCAGCCCCGGACTAGCGGGAGGGCCATATAGCACAGATACGCAGTATTTT. Its translation: CASSPGLAGGPYSTDTQYF.

The chain has TRBV28 and TRBJ2-7; D perhaps matches TRBD1 (6 bases). Looked up from germline, CDR1 is MDHEN and CDR2 is SYDVKM. V was shortened by 2 bases and J by 3 bases, with 17 bases between the two germline ends. The length of the CDR3 is 16 residues. As DNA, the CDR3 is TGTGCCAGCAGTTTACCTTCTGGGACACCAGACTACGAGCAGTACTTC. It specifies CASSLPSGTPDYEQYF.

In its sample, this clone was seen a few times. The chain carries TRBV28 and TRBJ1-5, with D maybe TRBD1 (6 bases). This CDR3 contains 13 residues. Trimming removed 5 bases from V and 5 bases from J, with 10 bases in between. Per the germline V gene, CDR1 is MDHEN and CDR2 is SYDVKM. The CDR3 region has the DNA TGTGCCAGCAGTATCCAGGGGTATCAGCCCCAGCATTTT. The encoded protein is CASSIQGYQPQHF.

The rearrangement uses TRBV19 and TRBJ2-1; D gene unclear. Germline V gives CDR1 LNHDA, CDR2 SQIVND (reference sequence). CDR3 length: 13 amino acids. The germline V and J ends were trimmed by 4 bases and 10 bases, with 14 bases remaining between them. As DNA, the CDR3 is TGTGCCAGTAGTAGGCAGGTGGATATGGAGCAGTTCTTC. Residues: CASSRQVDMEQFF.

The chain is built from TRBV7-2 and TRBJ2-6; D unclear. Germline CDR1 reads SGHTA; CDR2 reads FQGNSA. The CDR3 is 19 residues long. Trimming shortened V by 4 bases and J by 0 bases, and 19 bases separated the two germline ends. In nucleotides, the CDR3 is TGTGCCAGCAGCTCCCCTGCTGGCGGATCCAGCTCTGGGGCCAACGTCCTGACTTTC. It translates to CASSSPAGGSSSGANVLTF.